Sequencing of this T cell receptor (beta chain) was carried out in a study of OX40 agonist ivuxolimab in advanced cancers. Across the study: Prior anti-PD-1, anti-PD-L1 or anti-CTLA-4 therapy was allowed; 40% had some.

Overall study results and limits: Antigens targeted by the expanded peripheral T cells were not determined.

This clone was counted between two and nine times. Its antigen remains unidentified. Other DNA sequences in the sample encode the same CDR3. Data came from immunoSEQ multiplex PCR; TCRdb stores just in-frame clones and leaves some out. The table has some 6,100 clones, 55% to 75% seen once. Sequences were derived from CD4+ or CD8+ T cells sorted from blood, sampled in a trial of the OX40 agonist ivuxolimab. The clonotype comes from an adult with an advanced solid tumor such as melanoma, head and neck, liver or kidney cancer.

The CDR3 nucleotides read TGTGCCAGCAGCGTAGGTGGTGACTATGGCTACACCTTC. This codes for CASSVGGDYGYTF. The chain couples TRBV9 to TRBJ1-2; D is uncertain. Trimming stripped 0 bases from V and 3 bases from J, with 6 bases between. The CDR3 is made up of 13 amino acids. CDR1 and CDR2 (germline): SGDLS, YYNGEE.